This TCR beta chain was documented in a study of T cell repertoires in cytomegalovirus infection. Overall study findings and caveats: The ex vivo response showed dominance by HLA-C-restricted CMV-specific TCR beta clonotypes.

Via MiXCR, TCRdb re-called the reads, giving one row per CDR3 protein. The table lists 55,000 to 70,000 distinct CDR3 sequences, approximately 24% of them singletons. On this clonotype itself: Antigen specificity is unknown.

Sequencing used PBMCs, sequenced either directly or after in vitro stimulation (not recorded which). This TCR came from a human donor in good health (CMV status not recorded). Some clones in this sample may be carry-over from other donors' samples.

The CDR3 sequence: CASILDRGSYNEQFF. In DNA, the CDR3 is TGTGCCAGCATCCTTGACAGGGGATCCTACAATGAGCAGTTCTTC. The gene calls are TRBV6-1 and TRBJ2-1, with 8 bases identical to TRBD1. The V gene's germline CDR1 is MNHNS and CDR2 SASEGT. CDR3 length: 15 residues. The trim removed 7 bases at V and 1 base at J, leaving 6 bases unmatched.